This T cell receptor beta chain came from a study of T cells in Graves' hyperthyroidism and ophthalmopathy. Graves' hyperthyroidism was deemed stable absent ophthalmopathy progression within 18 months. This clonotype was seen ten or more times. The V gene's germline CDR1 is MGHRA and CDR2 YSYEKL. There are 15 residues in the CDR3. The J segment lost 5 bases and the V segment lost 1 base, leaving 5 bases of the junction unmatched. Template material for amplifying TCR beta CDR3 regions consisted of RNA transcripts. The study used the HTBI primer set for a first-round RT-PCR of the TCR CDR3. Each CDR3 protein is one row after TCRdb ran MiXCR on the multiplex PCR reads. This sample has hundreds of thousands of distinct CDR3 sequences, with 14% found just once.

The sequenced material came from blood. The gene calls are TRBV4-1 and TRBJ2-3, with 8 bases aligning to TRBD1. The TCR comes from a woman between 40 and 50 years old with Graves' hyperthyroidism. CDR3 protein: CASSQADRVEDTQYF. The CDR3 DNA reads TGCGCCAGCAGCCAAGCGGACAGGGTCGAAGATACGCAGTATTTT.